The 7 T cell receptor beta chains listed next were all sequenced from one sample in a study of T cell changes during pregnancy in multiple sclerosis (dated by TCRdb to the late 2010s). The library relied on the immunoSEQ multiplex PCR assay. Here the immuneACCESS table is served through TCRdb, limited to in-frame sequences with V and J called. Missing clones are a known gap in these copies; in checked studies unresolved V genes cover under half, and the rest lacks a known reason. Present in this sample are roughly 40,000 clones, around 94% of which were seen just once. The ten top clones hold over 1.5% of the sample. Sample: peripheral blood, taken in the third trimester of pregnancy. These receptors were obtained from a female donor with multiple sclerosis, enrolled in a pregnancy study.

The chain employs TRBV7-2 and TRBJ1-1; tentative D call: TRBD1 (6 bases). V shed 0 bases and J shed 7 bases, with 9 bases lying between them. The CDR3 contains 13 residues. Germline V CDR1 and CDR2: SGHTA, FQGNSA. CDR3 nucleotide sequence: TGTGCCAGCAGCTTAGCGGGGGCGGGTGAAGCTTTCTTT. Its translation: CASSLAGAGEAFF. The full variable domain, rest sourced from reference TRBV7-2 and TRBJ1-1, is GAGVSQSPSNKVTEKGKDVELRCDPISGHTALYWYRQSLGQGLEFLIYFQGNSAPDKSGLPSDRFSAERTGGSVSTLTIQRTQQEDSAVYLCASSLAGAGEAFFGQGTRLTVV.

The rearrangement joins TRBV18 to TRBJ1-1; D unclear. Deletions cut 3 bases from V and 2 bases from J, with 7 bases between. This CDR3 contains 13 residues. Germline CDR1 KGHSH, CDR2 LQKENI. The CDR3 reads CASSPQTNTEAFF. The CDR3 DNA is TGTGCCAGCTCACCGCAGACTAACACTGAAGCTTTCTTT.

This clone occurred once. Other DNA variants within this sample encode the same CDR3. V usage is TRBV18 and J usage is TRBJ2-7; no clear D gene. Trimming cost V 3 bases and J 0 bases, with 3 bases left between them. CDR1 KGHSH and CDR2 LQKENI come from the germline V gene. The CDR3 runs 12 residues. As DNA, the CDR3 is TGTGCCAGCTCACCCAGCTCCTACGAGCAGTACTTC. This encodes CASSPSSYEQYF.

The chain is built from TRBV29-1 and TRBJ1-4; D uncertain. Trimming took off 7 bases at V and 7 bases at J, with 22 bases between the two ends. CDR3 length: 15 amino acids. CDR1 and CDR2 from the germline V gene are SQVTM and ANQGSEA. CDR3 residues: CSATKSPTRGEKLFF. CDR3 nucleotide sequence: TGCAGCGCCACCAAATCGCCAACCCGAGGTGAAAAACTGTTTTTT.

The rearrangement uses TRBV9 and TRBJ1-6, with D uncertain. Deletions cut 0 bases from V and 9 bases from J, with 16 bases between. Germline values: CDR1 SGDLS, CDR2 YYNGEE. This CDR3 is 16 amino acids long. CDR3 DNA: TGTGCCAGCAGCGTAGATTCCCACCTAGGCCCTTCACCCCTCCACTTT. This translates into CASSVDSHLGPSPLHF.

The CDR3: CASSPGLAGGPFYEQYF. In DNA, the CDR3 is TGTGCCAGCAGCCCCGGACTAGCGGGGGGCCCGTTTTACGAGCAGTACTTC. The chain links TRBV7-6 to TRBJ2-7; 14 bases map to TRBD2. J lost 4 bases, V lost 5 bases, and 10 bases had no gene match. The V gene's germline CDR1 is SGHVS and CDR2 FNYEAQ. This CDR3 spans 17 amino acids.

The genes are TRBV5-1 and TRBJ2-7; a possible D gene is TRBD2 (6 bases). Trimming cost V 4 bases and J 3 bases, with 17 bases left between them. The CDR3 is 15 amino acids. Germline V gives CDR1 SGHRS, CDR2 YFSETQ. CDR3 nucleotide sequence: TGCGCCAGCAGCGCCGGACCGACCGGGGGCTACGAGCAGTACTTC. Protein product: CASSAGPTGGYEQYF.